The clone carrying this T cell receptor beta chain was seen only a few times. This sample is part of a study of T cell repertoires in cytomegalovirus infection. TCRdb reprocessed the reads via MiXCR and lists one record per CDR3 protein. The sample consists of fewer than 200,000 distinct CDR3 sequences, about an eighth of them appearing once. The CDR3 is 11 residues long. V was trimmed by 3 bases and J by 6 bases, leaving 6 bases between them. From germline, CDR1 is SNHLY and CDR2 FYNNEI. Input material: PBMCs. The TCR comes from a human donor in good health (CMV status not recorded). Some clones in this sample may be carry-over from other donors' samples. This chain uses TRBV2 with TRBJ2-7; no definite D call. The DNA of the CDR3 is TGTGCCAGCAGTGAGGCTGTCGAGCAGTACTTC. It is translated as CASSEAVEQYF.